The clone carrying this TCR beta chain was detected once. This specimen comes from a study of T cells in localized non-small cell lung cancer. Here immunoSEQ multiplex PCR was the method, and the copy in TCRdb shows in-frame clones only, minus some. Of about 61,000 clones detected, around 90% appear once; the ten largest clones hold roughly a fifth. The CDR3 runs to 15 residues. CDR1 and CDR2 (germline): SGHRS, YFSETQ. V lost 4 bases and J 7 bases, leaving 18 bases between the germline ends. The TCR sequence derives from a man between 40 and 75 years old with stage I squamous cell lung carcinoma. The rearrangement uses TRBV5-1 and TRBJ2-1; D is unclear. The sequencing used peripheral blood, collected before any cancer treatment. CDR3 in amino acids: CASSRPIGNTNEQFF. For the CDR3, the DNA is TGCGCCAGCAGCCGCCCCATAGGGAATACAAATGAGCAGTTCTTC.